Shown below are 24 T cell receptor beta chains from a single sample sequenced in a study of OX40 agonist ivuxolimab in advanced cancers. The assay was immunoSEQ multiplex PCR, and TCRdb's table has in-frame clones only and misses some. Among approximately 62,000 clones listed, 92% were seen once. The input for sequencing was CD4+ or CD8+ T cells sorted from blood, taken in a trial of the OX40 agonist ivuxolimab. The receptors derive from an adult with an advanced solid tumor such as melanoma, head and neck, liver or kidney cancer.

The chain joins TRBV7-3 to TRBJ1-2; D gene uncertain. Germline V gives CDR1 SGHTA, CDR2 FQGTGA. The CDR3 consists of 15 residues. With 1 base removed from V and 3 bases from J, the gap between germline ends came to 12 bases. CDR3 sequence: CASSLNGYTDYGYTF. The CDR3 DNA reads as TGTGCCAGCAGCTTAAACGGGTATACTGACTATGGCTACACCTTC.

The CDR3 nucleotides are TGCGCCAGCAGGGCGAGCGGATTTAGCACAGATACGCAGTATTTT. Translated, it gives CASRASGFSTDTQYF. The chain employs TRBV10-2 and TRBJ2-3; a possible D gene is TRBD2 (5 bases). Between the trimmed V and J ends, which lost 6 bases and 0 bases, there was a span of 13 bases. The CDR3 is made up of 15 amino acids. Germline loops: CDR1 WSHSY, CDR2 SAAADI.

This sequence joins TRBV4-1 and TRBJ2-5; 8 bases map to TRBD1. The germline V gene encodes CDR1 MGHRA and CDR2 YSYEKL. This CDR3 has 17 residues. V gave up 0 bases and J gave up 1 base; unmatched junction bases: 7. The CDR3 is CASSQDGTGPRQETQYF. Written as DNA, the CDR3 is TGCGCCAGCAGCCAAGACGGGACAGGACCTCGCCAAGAGACCCAGTACTTC.

The chain uses TRBV19 and TRBJ2-7; either TRBD1 or TRBD2 may fit D (5 bases each). Germline V gene lookup returns CDR1 LNHDA and CDR2 SQIVND (reference sequence). This CDR3 is 12 amino acids long. Trimming shortened V by 11 bases and J by 6 bases, and 17 bases separated the two germline ends. Here the CDR3 reads CAVRGGTGEQYF. Here the CDR3 DNA reads TGTGCCGTTCGGGGCGGAACTGGCGAGCAGTACTTC.

J is TRBJ2-7 and V is TRBV5-1; D gene unclear. Trimming took 4 bases from V and 4 from J, leaving 18 bases between them. The CDR3 covers 15 residues. Germline lookup yields CDR1 SGHRS and CDR2 YFSETQ. CDR3 sequence (DNA): TGCGCCAGCAGCCCCTTCCCGGGTTCCCTTTACGAGCAGTACTTC. It is translated as CASSPFPGSLYEQYF.

This clone was counted between two and nine times. This rearrangement joins TRBV27 to TRBJ1-5; unclear D gene. Trimming removed 7 bases at V and 16 bases at J, with 20 bases between. This CDR3 has 12 amino acids. CDR1 is MNHEY, CDR2 SMNVEV, per germline (reference sequence). The CDR3 spells CASTRTYRWGHF. The CDR3 coding sequence is TGTGCCAGCACCCGTACCTATCGGTGGGGTCATTTT.

The chain uses TRBV5-6 and TRBJ1-5; D uncertain. Trimming cost V 1 base and J 0 bases, with 8 bases left between them. Germline assignment: CDR1 SGHDT and CDR2 YYEEEE. The CDR3 covers 15 residues. CDR3 in DNA: TGTGCCAGCAGCTTGACGGGCTATAGCAATCAGCCCCAGCATTTT. It yields the protein CASSLTGYSNQPQHF.

The chain links TRBV25-1 to TRBJ1-5; possibly TRBD1 for D (6 bases). Between the trimmed V and J ends, which lost 1 base and 2 bases, there was a span of 9 bases. Germline loops: CDR1 MGHDK, CDR2 SYGVNS. The CDR3 is made up of 15 amino acids. The CDR3 DNA reads as TGTGCCAGCAGTGAATTTGCAGGGGGCAATCAGCCCCAGCATTTT. Encoded protein: CASSEFAGGNQPQHF.

The genes are TRBV9 and TRBJ1-6, with 10 bases fitting TRBD1. The length of the CDR3 is 18 residues. Looked up from germline, CDR1 is SGDLS and CDR2 is YYNGEE. After removal of 3 bases from V and 0 bases from J, the junction contained 6 bases not matched to a gene. The CDR3, as DNA: TGTGCCAGCAGCGACCTGGGACAGGGGAGCTCCTATAATTCACCCCTCCACTTT. Its protein product is CASSDLGQGSSYNSPLHF.

The CDR3, as DNA: TGTGCCAGCAGTTTATCTTCTAGCGGGACTTACAATGAGCAGTTCTTC. It specifies CASSLSSSGTYNEQFF. This chain uses TRBV27 with TRBJ2-1; 9 bases are a match to TRBD2. In germline, CDR1 is MNHEY, CDR2 SMNVEV (reference sequence). V lost 0 bases, J lost 4 bases, and 4 bases stayed unmatched. This CDR3 region has 16 residues.

In DNA, the CDR3 is TGTGCCAGCAGCCTGAGCCCGGGGGCAGACTATGGCTACACCTTC. Translating it yields CASSLSPGADYGYTF. This chain connects TRBV5-4 to TRBJ1-2; weak D call: TRBD1 (6 bases). Germline CDR1 reads SGHNT; CDR2 reads YYREEE (reference sequence). This CDR3 region has 15 residues. The germline V and J ends were trimmed by 4 bases and 3 bases, with 16 bases remaining between them. The whole variable domain, remainder taken from reference TRBV5-4 and TRBJ1-2, is ETGVTQSPTHLIKTRGQQVTLRCSSQSGHNTVSWYQQALGQGPQFIFQYYREEENGRGNFPPRFSGLQFPNYSSELNVNALELDDSALYLCASSLSPGADYGYTFGSGTRLTVV.

The rearrangement links TRBV5-1 to TRBJ2-6, with D perhaps matching TRBD1 or TRBD2 (6 bases each). Trimming stripped 5 bases from V and 0 bases from J, with 21 bases between. The CDR3 length is 19 residues. From germline, CDR1 is SGHRS and CDR2 YFSETQ. The CDR3 nucleotides read TGCGCCAGCAGAAAGGGACACCCCGGGGGCCTCTCTGGGGCCAACGTCCTGACTTTC. This gives the protein CASRKGHPGGLSGANVLTF.

Regarding this clone: Within the sample, other DNA sequences also encode this same CDR3. The chain is built from TRBV5-4 and TRBJ1-1; 7 nucleotides agree with TRBD1. In germline, CDR1 is SGHNT, CDR2 YYREEE (reference sequence). The ends lost 4 bases at V and 0 bases at J; junction bases unmatched: 3. This CDR3 comprises 14 residues. The DNA of the CDR3 is TGTGCCAGCAGCCTGACAGGGTTGAACACTGAAGCTTTCTTT. Translated, it gives CASSLTGLNTEAFF.

The chain recombines TRBV10-1 with TRBJ2-2, with D possibly being TRBD1 (6 bases). Germline V gene data show CDR1 as WNHNN and CDR2 as SYGVQD (reference sequence). CDR3 length: 13 residues. Trimming stripped 5 bases from V and 5 bases from J, with 9 bases between. CDR3 amino acids: CASSPTGTGELFF. The CDR3 bases are TGCGCCAGCAGTCCTACAGGGACCGGGGAGCTGTTTTTT.

This chain connects TRBV7-2 to TRBJ2-1; TRBD2 aligns across 12 bases. CDR1 and CDR2 (germline): SGHTA, FQGNSA. The CDR3 has 16 amino acids. The J segment lost 8 bases and the V segment lost 5 bases, leaving 10 bases of the junction unmatched. The CDR3 sequence: CASSPPLAGGPYEQFF. In DNA, the CDR3 is TGTGCCAGCAGCCCACCCCTAGCGGGGGGGCCCTATGAGCAGTTCTTC. Together with reference TRBV7-2 and TRBJ2-1, the CDR3 gives the full variable domain: GAGVSQSPSNKVTEKGKDVELRCDPISGHTALYWYRQSLGQGLEFLIYFQGNSAPDKSGLPSDRFSAERTGGSVSTLTIQRTQQEDSAVYLCASSPPLAGGPYEQFFGPGTRLTVL.

The chain carries TRBV28 and TRBJ1-1; a possible D gene is TRBD1 (6 bases). Trimming cost V 4 bases and J 3 bases, with 18 bases left between them. Germline V gives CDR1 MDHEN, CDR2 SYDVKM. This CDR3 region has 16 residues. The CDR3 loop is CASSSPLRGGHTEAFF. The CDR3 DNA follows: TGTGCCAGCAGTTCCCCCCTGAGGGGGGGGCACACTGAAGCTTTCTTT.

The rearrangement uses TRBV7-6 and TRBJ2-7; TRBD2 is a possible D gene (5 bases). V was clipped by 0 bases and J by 3 bases, with 6 bases between them. CDR3 length: 13 amino acids. Germline lookup yields CDR1 SGHVS and CDR2 FNYEAQ. As DNA, the CDR3 is TGTGCCAGCAGCTTAGCGGCGGGCTACGAGCAGTACTTC. This sequence encodes CASSLAAGYEQYF.

V usage is TRBV11-2 and J usage is TRBJ2-1; TRBD2 matches at 7 bases. The CDR3 has 17 amino acids. The V gene's germline CDR1 is SGHAT and CDR2 FQNNGV. V was pared by 5 bases and J by 1 base, with 11 bases of the junction left unmatched. CDR3 DNA: TGTGCCAGCAGCGATACTTCGCGGGGACTATCCTACAATGAGCAGTTCTTC. Amino acids: CASSDTSRGLSYNEQFF.

The rearrangement uses TRBV27 and TRBJ2-7, with 9 bases that match TRBD1. The junction had 5 bases not matched to a gene; V was cut back by 8 bases and J by 3 bases. The CDR3 spans 13 residues. Germline V lookup: CDR1 MNHEY, CDR2 SMNVEV (reference sequence). CDR3 sequence: CASGTGIVYEQYF. In DNA, the CDR3 is TGTGCCAGCGGGACAGGGATAGTCTACGAGCAGTACTTC.

The chain uses TRBV7-6 and TRBJ2-1, with 11 bases aligning to TRBD2. The CDR3 spans 17 residues. With V trimmed by 5 bases and J by 7 bases, 13 bases remained unmatched. Germline V lookup: CDR1 SGHVS, CDR2 FNYEAQ. The CDR3 sequence: CASSLVLTSGGSNEQFF. The CDR3 region has the DNA TGTGCCAGCAGCCTCGTACTAACTAGCGGGGGCTCGAATGAGCAGTTCTTC.

The V call is TRBV5-1, the J call TRBJ1-2; no reliable D call. The length of the CDR3 is 15 residues. Trimming pared 0 bases from V and 7 bases from J, leaving 16 bases between. CDR1 and CDR2 from the germline V gene are SGHRS and YFSETQ. The DNA for the CDR3 is TGCGCCAGCAGCTTGGACAACGGACCCTGGGGTGGCTACACCTTC. Its protein product is CASSLDNGPWGGYTF. The full variable domain, in which reference TRBV5-1 and TRBJ1-2 provide the parts outside the CDR3, is KAGVTQTPRYLIKTRGQQVTLSCSPISGHRSVSWYQQTPGQGLQFLFEYFSETQRNKGNFPGRFSGRQFSNSRSEMNVSTLELGDSALYLCASSLDNGPWGGYTFGSGTRLTVV.

The V call is TRBV19, the J call TRBJ2-7, with 9 bases identical to TRBD1. Germline trimming cut 4 bases from V and 1 base from J; bases unmatched to any gene: 11. This CDR3 contains 17 residues. Germline lookup yields CDR1 LNHDA and CDR2 SQIVND (reference sequence). The CDR3, as DNA: TGTGCCAGTAGTACCTACTCGGACAGGGGAGGGTCCTACGAGCAGTACTTC. Protein product: CASSTYSDRGGSYEQYF.

This clone was seen just once. The chain recombines TRBV7-9 with TRBJ2-1; the D gene is possibly TRBD2 (6 bases). Per germline, CDR1 SEHNR and CDR2 FQNEAQ (reference sequence). The CDR3 is 13 amino acids. The CDR3 is CAGTGEDYNEQFF. The CDR3 nucleotides are TGTGCAGGCACGGGGGAAGACTACAATGAGCAGTTCTTC. Full variable domain (remainder filled in from reference TRBV7-9 and TRBJ2-1): DTGVSQNPRHKITKRGQNVTFRCDPISEHNRLYWYRQTLGQGPEFLTYFQNEAQLEKSRLLSDRFSAERPKGSFSTLEIQRTEQGDSAMYLCAGTGEDYNEQFFGPGTRLTVL.

The chain carries TRBV6-6 and TRBJ2-5; D remains unclear. Gene TRBJ2-7 matches the end of the DNA better, so the J call may be wrong. From germline, CDR1 is MNHNY and CDR2 SVGAGI (reference sequence). The CDR3 has 13 residues. CDR3 sequence reads: CASSYSNSYEQYF. CDR3 coding DNA: TGTGCCAGCAGTTACTCGAACTCCTACGAGCAGTACTTC.